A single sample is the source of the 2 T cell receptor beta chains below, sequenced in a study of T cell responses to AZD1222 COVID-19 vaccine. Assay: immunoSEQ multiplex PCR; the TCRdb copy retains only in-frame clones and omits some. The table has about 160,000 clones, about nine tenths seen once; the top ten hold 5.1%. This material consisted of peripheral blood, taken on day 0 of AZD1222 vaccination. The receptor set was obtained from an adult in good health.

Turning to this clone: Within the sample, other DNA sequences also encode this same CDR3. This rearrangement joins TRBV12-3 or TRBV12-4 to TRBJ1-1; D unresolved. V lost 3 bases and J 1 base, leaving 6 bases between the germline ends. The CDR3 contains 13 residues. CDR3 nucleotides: TGTGCCAGCAGTTTGACGGCGAACACTGAAGCTTTCTTT. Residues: CASSLTANTEAFF.

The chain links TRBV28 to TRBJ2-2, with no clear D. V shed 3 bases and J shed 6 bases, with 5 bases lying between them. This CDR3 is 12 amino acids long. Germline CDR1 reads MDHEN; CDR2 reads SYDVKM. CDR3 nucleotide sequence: TGTGCCAGCAGTTTGTATCCCGGGGAGCTGTTTTTT. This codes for CASSLYPGELFF.